This T cell receptor beta chain was identified during a study of tumor-infiltrating lymphocytes in primary liver carcinoma. The overall study: Stage T1-T3 N0M0 tumors spanned about 4 to 11 cm. Study results and limitations: Top-250-clone fractions were significantly higher in tumors than in blood (p = 0.039).

Starting from roughly 0.5 ug of total RNA, TCR beta cDNA was produced with a primer in the constant region. Researchers made the TCR beta libraries by running three nested multiplex PCR rounds with slightly modified ARM-PCR. A C-beta reverse primer was combined with TRBV1-TRBV30 forward primers in the first two PCR rounds, and each round had approximately 9 cycles. Via MiXCR, TCRdb re-called the multiplex PCR reads, giving one row per CDR3 protein. The sample records about 23,000 distinct CDR3 sequences, 60% to 80% being singletons. Without any cell sorting, about 20-32 mg of bulk tissue yielded co-extracted RNA and DNA. Resection treated the patients' primary liver carcinoma. Germline V gene lookup returns CDR1 WSHSY and CDR2 SAAADI. This CDR3 has 14 residues. Remarks on this clonotype: Antigen specificity is unknown. At one end the junction does not follow the germline gene, possibly because of a read error.

The receptor's source is a woman in her thirties with primary liver carcinoma and hepatitis B virus infection. The sequenced material came from liver tumor tissue from sampling region 5. Subset in this sample: tumor region T5, tumor centre. The J gene is TRBJ1-1, the V gene TRBV10-2; no reliable D call. CDR3 sequence: CASCESKAGIEALF. CDR3 sequence (DNA): TGCGCCAGCTGTGAGTCGAAAGCGGGCATTGAAGCTCTCTTT.